These 6 T cell receptor beta chains came from one sample sequenced in a study of T cells in Graves' hyperthyroidism and ophthalmopathy. RNA transcripts gave rise to amplified TCR beta CDR3 regions. RT-PCR in the first round (using the HTBI primer set) targeted the TCR CDR3. TCRdb re-called the multiplex PCR reads through MiXCR, storing one row per CDR3 protein. The repertoire consists of nearly 600,000 distinct CDR3 sequences, with over 11% occurring once and the leading ten covering 5% to 7%. The sample taken for sequencing was blood. These receptors were taken from a woman aged 25 to 39 with Graves' hyperthyroidism that later progressed to Graves' ophthalmopathy.

In its sample, this clonotype was seen a few times. The CDR3 region is CASSPRRGVADTQYF. The CDR3 coding sequence is TGTGCCAGCAGCCCGCGGCGCGGGGTCGCAGATACGCAGTATTTT. The chain joins TRBV7-9 to TRBJ2-3, with a weak D call TRBD2 (6 bases). V lost 5 bases and J 4 bases, leaving 16 bases between the germline ends. Germline assignment: CDR1 SEHNR and CDR2 FQNEAQ (reference sequence). CDR3 length: 15 amino acids.

About this clonotype: Relative to the germline gene, one junction end is altered; a read error may explain this. This chain joins TRBV2 and TRBJ2-1; 10 bases line up with TRBD2. CDR1 SNHLY and CDR2 FYNNEI come from the germline V gene. This CDR3 spans 16 amino acids. The CDR3 loop reads CASSHTGTSVYNEQFF. DNA of the CDR3: TGCGCCAGCAGCCACACCGGGACTAGCGTCTACAATGAGCAGTTCTTC.

V usage is TRBV19 and J usage is TRBJ2-3, with TRBD2 matching over 11 bases. This CDR3 has 16 amino acids. V was clipped by 4 bases and J by 5 bases; unmatched bases: 8. CDR1 and CDR2 from the germline V gene are LNHDA and SQIVND (reference sequence). The CDR3 sequence is CASSTRLAGFGDTQYF. The CDR3 DNA is TGTGCCAGTAGTACGCGACTAGCGGGATTTGGAGATACGCAGTATTTT.

V usage is TRBV20-1 and J usage is TRBJ1-1; D not certain. The CDR3 sequence is 13 residues long. The ends were cut back, 6 bases at V and 1 base at J, with 12 bases in the middle. Germline V gene lookup returns CDR1 DFQATT and CDR2 SNEGSKA (reference sequence). The CDR3 bases are TGCAGTGCCCCGGGCCCAGGGAACACTGAAGCTTTCTTT. Its protein is CSAPGPGNTEAFF.

This clonotype was detected once. The chain recombines TRBV7-2 with TRBJ2-3; D is undetermined. Trimming left V 1 base short and J 4 bases short, with 12 bases between. Germline V lookup: CDR1 SGHTA, CDR2 FQGNSA. CDR3 size: 15 residues. The CDR3 DNA reads TGTGCCAGCAGCTTAGAGTCCGTGAGACCAGATACGCAGTATTTT. Translation: CASSLESVRPDTQYF.

In regard to this clonotype: Compared with germline, one end of the junction differs, possibly owing to a read error. The V and J genes are TRBV30 and TRBJ2-1; 10 bases map to TRBD2. Per germline, CDR1 GTSNPN and CDR2 SVGIG (reference sequence). The CDR3 length is 15 residues. CDR3 sequence reads: CAWSGLADSYNERFF. The DNA for the CDR3 is TGTGCCTGGAGCGGACTAGCGGACTCCTACAATGAGCGGTTCTTC.